This TCR beta chain was recorded in a study of response to subunit inactivated influenza vaccine (dated by TCRdb to the late 2010s). Regarding the complete study: To follow how T cells responded to a trivalent subunit inactivated influenza vaccine, the researchers relied on deep quantitative profiling of the T cell receptor repertoire. Broader findings and caveats from the paper: The authors proposed that each seasonal influenza vaccination may bring in only a limited number of new T cells.

Libraries were prepared through RT-PCR. Sequencing took place on an Illumina HiSeq 2500. TCRdb reprocessing: public reads trimmed at Q25 with fastp, clones called with MiXCR, in-frame beta chains kept. All rows with the same CDR3 protein become a single entry with the most common DNA and genes. This sample comprises some 500,000 distinct CDR3 sequences, approximately 12% of them detected only once. The ten largest clones capture under 15% of the sample. The sample's time point, from its label and the paper: approximately 45 days after influenza vaccine administration. Comment on this clonotype: Its antigen specificity is not known. A much larger clone lies one base from this, so it may be a read error.

The CDR3 numbers 13 residues from cysteine through phenylalanine. Here the CDR3 DNA is all that survives: 39 bases in frame from base 1. V is cut by 8 bases and J by 0 bases, and the space between the germline ends is 8 bases. Via the germline V gene, CDR1 is SQVTM and CDR2 ANQGSEA. The sequenced sample was PBMCs from blood, obtained 40 to 50 days after vaccination. The V gene is TRBV29-1 and the J gene is TRBJ2-6, with no confidently assigned D gene. The sequence was obtained from a middle-aged man who received an inactivated influenza vaccine. Donor details come from another sample of the same person, matched by shared clones. The DNA reads as follows: TGCAGCTCAAGCGTCTCTGGGGCCAACGTCCTGACTTTC. It codes for CSSSVSGANVLTF.